The clone carrying this TCR beta chain came up once. The sample originates from a study of blood T cell repertoires in COVID-19. Profiled with immunoSEQ multiplex PCR; TCRdb holds only in-frame clones, not every one. The table shows hundreds of thousands of clones, with 88% occurring only once. What was sequenced was PBMCs or T cells enriched from blood (not recorded which). This TCR came from a woman aged 30 to 39 who had recovered from COVID-19.

CDR3 coding DNA: TGTGCCAGCTCACCACCCCTTTCGGATTCACCCCTCCACTTT. Encoded protein: CASSPPLSDSPLHF. The chain joins TRBV18 to TRBJ1-6; D uncertain. In germline, CDR1 is KGHSH, CDR2 LQKENI. The CDR3 extends over 14 amino acids. The V end lost 0 bases, the J end lost 8 bases, and 8 bases lay between the germline ends.